This paragraph covers one TCR beta chain sequence. The antigen it recognizes is unknown. A much larger clone is a single base away; this may be a read error. These data are taken from a study of tumor-infiltrating lymphocytes in primary liver carcinoma (dated by TCRdb to about 2017). With respect to the entire study: Of the five patients (three men and two women, aged 30 to 69 years), four had hepatocellular carcinoma and one had combined HCC and intrahepatic cholangiocarcinoma. The five patients had tumors staged T1-T3 N0M0, with maximum diameters ranging from roughly 4.2 to 10 cm. Each sample produced roughly 3.65 to 7.13 million productive TCRbeta reads, and read depth showed no significant difference between tissue types. Across five regions of each liver tumor, along with adjacent normal tissue and blood, the study brought together TCRbeta repertoire sequencing, expression microarrays and whole-exome sequencing. A total of 35 or so specimens from 5 patients went through TCRbeta repertoire sequencing, namely 25 tumor regions, 5 adjacent noncancerous liver tissues and 5 peripheral blood samples. Technical replicate repertoires showed high reproducibility, with mean shared-clone rates about 0.88 and correlation coefficients above 0.95.

TCRbeta-specific cDNA was reverse-transcribed from roughly 500 ng total RNA using a constant-region primer and ProtoScript II reverse transcriptase. Three nested multiplex PCR rounds, following a slightly modified ARM-PCR procedure, were used to build the TCRbeta libraries. Each of the first two PCR rounds ran for nine to ten cycles and used multiplex TRBV1-TRBV30 forward primers together with a Cbeta reverse primer. Sample barcodes and Illumina adapters were added in a final 25-cycle PCR using Deep VentR polymerase. Before sequencing, amplicons of 200-500 bp were gel-purified using a QIAquick gel extraction kit. An Illumina HiSeq 2500 was used to sequence the TCRbeta amplicons with 250-bp paired-end reads. On the authors' methods: Quality trimming of reads was performed with Trimmomatic v0.33, and paired reads were merged with FLASH v1.2.11 so that full CDR3 sequences could be recovered. MiGEC v1.2.1b assigned V, D and J germline segments to the rearranged TCRbeta sequences. Clonotype statistics and Shannon-Wiener diversity indices were computed with VDJtools v1.0.0. To cut down on sampling bias, every analysis after diversity analysis relied on just the 250 most abundant clonotypes from each sample. TCRdb trimmed public reads at Q25 via fastp, called clones via MiXCR and kept in-frame beta chains. Each record represents a unique CDR3 protein, reported with the most common genes and DNA among its rows. The V and J calls come from TCRdb's annotation, not from the publication. This sample holds some 130,000 distinct CDR3 sequences; roughly 70% were observed only once. The ten largest clonotypes hold 7.5% to 10% of the sample.

Broad study findings and their caveats: With just four or five patients in the study, the authors point out that the findings should be validated in a larger study. Only the TCR beta chain was sequenced, so true repertoire diversity is likely underestimated because unpaired alpha chains were not captured. Pairs of tumor regions showed greater repertoire overlap (mean 36%) than tumor-adjacent pairs (approximately 17%) or tumor-blood pairs (around 15%), which is consistent with antigen-driven expansion. Compared with blood, tumors had a significantly larger share of the repertoire taken up by the top 250 clones (p = 0.039). Since the samples were bulk and unsorted, there was no way to compare CD4+ and CD8+ T cell repertoires.

V gives up 5 bases and J gives up 2 bases, and the segment between their germline ends measures 19 bases. CDR1 and CDR2 are read off the germline V gene as SGHDN and FVKESK. The CDR3 sequence holds 16 residues, the cysteine and phenylalanine included. Only CDR3 DNA is held: 48 bases, read in frame from base 1. Total RNA and DNA were co-extracted from around 18-30 mg of bulk tissue with the AllPrep DNA/RNA mini kit, without cell sorting. Between late 2015 and March 2016, five patients in China with histopathologically diagnosed primary liver carcinoma had surgical resection. At the time of sampling, the patients had chronic HBV infection and had not received any treatment. Each fresh piece of tumor and adjacent tissue was cut in two, with one half stored in RNAlater at -80 degrees C and the other half sent for histology.

This clonotype originated in a woman aged 55-69 years with primary liver carcinoma and hepatitis B virus infection. Source material: tumor-adjacent normal liver tissue. The chain is assembled from TRBV14 and TRBJ2-7; no D gene can be assigned with confidence. At the DNA level, the sequence is TGTGCCAGCAGCACTCGAAGTAGGACCCGACCCTACGAGCAGTACTTC. This yields the protein CASSTRSRTRPYEQYF.